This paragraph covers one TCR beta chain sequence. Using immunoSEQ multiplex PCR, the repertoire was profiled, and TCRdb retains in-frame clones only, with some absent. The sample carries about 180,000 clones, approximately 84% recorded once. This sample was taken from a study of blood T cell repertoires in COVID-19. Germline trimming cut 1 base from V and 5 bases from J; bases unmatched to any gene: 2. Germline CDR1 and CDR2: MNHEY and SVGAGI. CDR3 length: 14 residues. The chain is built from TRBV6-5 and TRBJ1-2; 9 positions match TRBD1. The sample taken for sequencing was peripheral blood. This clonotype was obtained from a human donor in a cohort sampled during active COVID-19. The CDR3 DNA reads TGTGCCAGCAGTTACTTAGGACAGGGGTATGGCTACACCTTC. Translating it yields CASSYLGQGYGYTF.